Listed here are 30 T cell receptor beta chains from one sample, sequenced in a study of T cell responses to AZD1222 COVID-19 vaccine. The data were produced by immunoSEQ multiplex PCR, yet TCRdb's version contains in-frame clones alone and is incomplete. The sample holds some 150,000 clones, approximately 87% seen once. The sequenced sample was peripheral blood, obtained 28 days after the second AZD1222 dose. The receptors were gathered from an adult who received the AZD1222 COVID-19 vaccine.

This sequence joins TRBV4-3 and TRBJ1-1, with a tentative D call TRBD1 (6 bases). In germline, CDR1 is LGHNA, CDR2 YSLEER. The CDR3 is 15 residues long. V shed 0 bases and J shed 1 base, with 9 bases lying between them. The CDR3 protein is CASSQEWTANTEAFF. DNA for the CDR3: TGCGCCAGCAGCCAAGAATGGACAGCGAACACTGAAGCTTTCTTT.

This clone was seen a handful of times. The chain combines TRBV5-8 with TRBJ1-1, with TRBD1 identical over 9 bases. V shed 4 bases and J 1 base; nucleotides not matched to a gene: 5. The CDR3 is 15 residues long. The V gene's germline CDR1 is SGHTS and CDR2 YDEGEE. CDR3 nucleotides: TGTGCCAGCAGCCGGACGGGACAGGGGAACACTGAAGCTTTCTTT. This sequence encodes CASSRTGQGNTEAFF. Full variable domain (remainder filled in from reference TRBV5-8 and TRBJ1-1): EAGVTQSPTHLIKTRGQQATLRCSPISGHTSVYWYQQALGLGLQFLLWYDEGEERNRGNFPPRFSGRQFPNYSSELNVNALELEDSALYLCASSRTGQGNTEAFFGQGTRLTVV.

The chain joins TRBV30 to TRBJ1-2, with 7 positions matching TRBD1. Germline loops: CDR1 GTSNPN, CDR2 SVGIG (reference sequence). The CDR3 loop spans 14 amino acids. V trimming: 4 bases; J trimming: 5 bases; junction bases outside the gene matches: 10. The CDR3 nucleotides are TGTGCCTGGAACAGGGACAGCCGAGGATATGGCTACACCTTC. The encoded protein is CAWNRDSRGYGYTF. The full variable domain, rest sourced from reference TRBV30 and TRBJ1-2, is SQTIHQWPATLVQPVGSPLSLECTVEGTSNPNLYWYRQAAGRGLQLLFYSVGIGQISSEVPQNLSASRPQDRQFILSSKKLLLSDSGFYLCAWNRDSRGYGYTFGSGTRLTVV.

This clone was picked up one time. CDR3 protein: CASSPIVQSYWGTEAFF. CDR3 in DNA: TGTGCCAGCTCACCAATAGTACAGTCCTACTGGGGAACTGAAGCTTTCTTT. The chain employs TRBV18 and TRBJ1-1; D not resolved. This CDR3 is 17 amino acids long. V dropped 2 bases and J dropped 5 bases, with 21 bases sitting between them. Germline V gene data show CDR1 as KGHSH and CDR2 as LQKENI.

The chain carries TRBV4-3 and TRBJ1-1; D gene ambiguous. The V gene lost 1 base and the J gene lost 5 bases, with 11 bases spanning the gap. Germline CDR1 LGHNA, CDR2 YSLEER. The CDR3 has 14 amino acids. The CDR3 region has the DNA TGCGCCAGCAGCCAAGTTGCAGATGTGACTGAAGCTTTCTTT. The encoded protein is CASSQVADVTEAFF.

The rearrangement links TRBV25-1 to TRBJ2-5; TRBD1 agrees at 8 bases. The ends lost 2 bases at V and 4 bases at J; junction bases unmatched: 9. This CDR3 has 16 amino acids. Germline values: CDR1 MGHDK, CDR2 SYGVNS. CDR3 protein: CASSENLAGGRETQYF. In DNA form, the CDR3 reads TGTGCCAGCAGTGAAAACCTGGCAGGGGGCAGAGAGACCCAGTACTTC. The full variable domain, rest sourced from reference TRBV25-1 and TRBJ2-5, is EADIYQTPRYLVIGTGKKITLECSQTMGHDKMYWYQQDPGMELHLIHYSYGVNSTEKGDLSSESTVSRIRTEHFPLTLESARPSHTSQYLCASSENLAGGRETQYFGPGTRLLVL.

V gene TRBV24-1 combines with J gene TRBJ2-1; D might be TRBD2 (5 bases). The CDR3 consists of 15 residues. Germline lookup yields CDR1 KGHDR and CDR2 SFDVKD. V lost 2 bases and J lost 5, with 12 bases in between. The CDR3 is CATSDSVRGNNEQFF. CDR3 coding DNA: TGTGCCACCAGTGATTCCGTGAGAGGGAACAATGAGCAGTTCTTC.

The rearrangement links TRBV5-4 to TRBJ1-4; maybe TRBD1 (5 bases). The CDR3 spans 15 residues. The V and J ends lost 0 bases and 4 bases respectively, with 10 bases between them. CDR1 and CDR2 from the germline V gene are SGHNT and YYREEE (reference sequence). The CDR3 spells CASSLAGTGNEKLFF. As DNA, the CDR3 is TGTGCCAGCAGCTTGGCCGGGACGGGTAATGAAAAACTGTTTTTT.

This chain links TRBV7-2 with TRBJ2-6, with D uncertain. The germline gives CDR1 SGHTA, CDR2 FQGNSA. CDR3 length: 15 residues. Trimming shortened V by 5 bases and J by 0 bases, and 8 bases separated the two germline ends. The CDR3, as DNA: TGTGCCAGCAGCCCCGGAAGCTCTGGGGCCAACGTCCTGACTTTC. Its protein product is CASSPGSSGANVLTF.

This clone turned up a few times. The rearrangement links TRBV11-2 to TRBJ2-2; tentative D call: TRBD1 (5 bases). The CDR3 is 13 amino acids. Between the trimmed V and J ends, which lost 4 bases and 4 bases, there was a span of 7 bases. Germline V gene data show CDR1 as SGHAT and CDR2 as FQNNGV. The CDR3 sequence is CASSWTSTGELFF. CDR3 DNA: TGTGCCAGCAGCTGGACAAGCACCGGGGAGCTGTTTTTT.

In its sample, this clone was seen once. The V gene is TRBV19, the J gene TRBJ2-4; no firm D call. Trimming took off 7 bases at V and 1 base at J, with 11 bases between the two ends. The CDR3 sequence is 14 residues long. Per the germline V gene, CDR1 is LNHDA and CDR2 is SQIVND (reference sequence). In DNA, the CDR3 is TGTGCCAGTATCGAACCTTCGGCCAAAAACATTCAGTACTTC. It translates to CASIEPSAKNIQYF.

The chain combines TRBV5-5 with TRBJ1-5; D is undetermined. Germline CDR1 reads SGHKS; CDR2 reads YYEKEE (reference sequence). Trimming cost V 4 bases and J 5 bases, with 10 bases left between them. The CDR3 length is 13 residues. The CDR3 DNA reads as TGTGCCAGCAGCCTAATCGGGGATCAGCCCCAGCATTTT. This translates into CASSLIGDQPQHF. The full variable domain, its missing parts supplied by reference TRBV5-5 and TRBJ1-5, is DAGVTQSPTHLIKTRGQQVTLRCSPISGHKSVSWYQQVLGQGPQFIFQYYEKEERGRGNFPDRFSARQFPNYSSELNVNALLLGDSALYLCASSLIGDQPQHFGDGTRLSIL.

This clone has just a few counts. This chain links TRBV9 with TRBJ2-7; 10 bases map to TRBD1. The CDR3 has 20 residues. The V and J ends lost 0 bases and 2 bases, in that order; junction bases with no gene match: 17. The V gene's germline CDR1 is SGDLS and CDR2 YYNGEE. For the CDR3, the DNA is TGTGCCAGCAGCGTAGGTGAGGGACAGGGGTTTTTTGCGGAGACCTACGAGCAGTACTTC. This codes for CASSVGEGQGFFAETYEQYF.

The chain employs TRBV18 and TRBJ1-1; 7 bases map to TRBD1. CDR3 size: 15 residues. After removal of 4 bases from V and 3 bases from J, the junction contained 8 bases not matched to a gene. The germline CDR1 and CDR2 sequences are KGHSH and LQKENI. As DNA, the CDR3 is TGTGCCAGCTCACGAACTACAGGGGCTGACACTGAAGCTTTCTTT. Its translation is CASSRTTGADTEAFF.

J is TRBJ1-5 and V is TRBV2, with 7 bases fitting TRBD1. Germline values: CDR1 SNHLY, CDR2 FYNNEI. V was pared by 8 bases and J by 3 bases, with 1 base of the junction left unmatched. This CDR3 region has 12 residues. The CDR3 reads CASGTVNQPQHF. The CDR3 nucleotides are TGTGCCAGCGGGACAGTCAATCAGCCCCAGCATTTT.

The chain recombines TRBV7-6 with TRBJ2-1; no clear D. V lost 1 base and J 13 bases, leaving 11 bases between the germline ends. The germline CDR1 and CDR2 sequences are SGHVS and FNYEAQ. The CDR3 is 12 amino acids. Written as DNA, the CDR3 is TGTGCCAGCAGCTTAGGGTGGACCGAACAGTTCTTC. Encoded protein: CASSLGWTEQFF.

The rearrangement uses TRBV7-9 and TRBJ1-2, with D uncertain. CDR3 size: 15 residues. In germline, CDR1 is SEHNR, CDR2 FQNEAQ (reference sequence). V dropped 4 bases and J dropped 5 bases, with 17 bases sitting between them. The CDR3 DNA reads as TGTGCCAGCAGCTACACGGAAGGGCAGGCGTATGGCTACACCTTC. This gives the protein CASSYTEGQAYGYTF.

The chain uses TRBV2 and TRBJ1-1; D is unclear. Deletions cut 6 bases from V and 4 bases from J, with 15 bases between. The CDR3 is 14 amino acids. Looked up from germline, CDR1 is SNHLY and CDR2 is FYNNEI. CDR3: CASRVEGSGTEAFF. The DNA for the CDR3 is TGTGCCAGCAGGGTTGAGGGTTCGGGCACTGAAGCTTTCTTT. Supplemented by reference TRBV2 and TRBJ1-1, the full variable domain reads EPEVTQTPSHQVTQMGQEVILRCVPISNHLYFYWYRQILGQKVEFLVSFYNNEISEKSEIFDDQFSVERPDGSNFTLKIRSTKLEDSAMYFCASRVEGSGTEAFFGQGTRLTVV.

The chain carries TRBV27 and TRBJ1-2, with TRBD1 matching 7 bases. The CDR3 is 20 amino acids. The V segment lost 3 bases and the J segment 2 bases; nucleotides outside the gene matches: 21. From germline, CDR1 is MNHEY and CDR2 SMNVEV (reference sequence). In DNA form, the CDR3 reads TGTGCCAGCAGTTTTAACCAAAGGATGGCTAGGACAGGAAAGAACTATGGCTACACCTTC. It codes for CASSFNQRMARTGKNYGYTF.

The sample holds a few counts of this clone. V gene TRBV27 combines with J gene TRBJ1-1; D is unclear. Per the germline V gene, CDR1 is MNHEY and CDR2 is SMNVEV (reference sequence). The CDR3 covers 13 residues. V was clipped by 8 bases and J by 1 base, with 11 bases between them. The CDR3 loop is CASGPYSNTEAFF. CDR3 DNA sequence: TGTGCCAGCGGCCCTTACTCGAACACTGAAGCTTTCTTT.

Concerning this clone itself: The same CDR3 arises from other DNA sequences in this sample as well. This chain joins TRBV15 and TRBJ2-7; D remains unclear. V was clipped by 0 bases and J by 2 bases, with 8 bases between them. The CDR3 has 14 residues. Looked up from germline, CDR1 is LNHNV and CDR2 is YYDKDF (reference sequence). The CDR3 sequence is CATSRDKGAYEQYF. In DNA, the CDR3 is TGTGCCACCAGCAGAGATAAGGGCGCCTACGAGCAGTACTTC.

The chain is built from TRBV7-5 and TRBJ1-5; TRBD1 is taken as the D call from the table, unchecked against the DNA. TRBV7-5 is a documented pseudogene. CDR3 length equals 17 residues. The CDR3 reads CARSSERDREGDQPQHF. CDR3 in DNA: TGTGCCAGAAGCTCTGAAAGGGACAGGGAAGGGGATCAGCCCCAGCATTTT.

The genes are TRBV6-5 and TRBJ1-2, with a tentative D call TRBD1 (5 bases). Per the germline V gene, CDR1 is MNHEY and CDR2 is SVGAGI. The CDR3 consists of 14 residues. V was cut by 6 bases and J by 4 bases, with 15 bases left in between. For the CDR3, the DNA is TGTGCCAGCAGACGCAGGGAATCGGGCTATGGCTACACCTTC. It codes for CASRRRESGYGYTF.

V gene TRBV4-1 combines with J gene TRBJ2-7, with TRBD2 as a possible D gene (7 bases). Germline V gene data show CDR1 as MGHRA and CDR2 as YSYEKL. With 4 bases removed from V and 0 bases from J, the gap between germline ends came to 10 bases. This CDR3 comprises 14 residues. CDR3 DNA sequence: TGCGCCAGCAGCCCGGGGGGCGGCTCCTACGAGCAGTACTTC. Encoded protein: CASSPGGGSYEQYF.

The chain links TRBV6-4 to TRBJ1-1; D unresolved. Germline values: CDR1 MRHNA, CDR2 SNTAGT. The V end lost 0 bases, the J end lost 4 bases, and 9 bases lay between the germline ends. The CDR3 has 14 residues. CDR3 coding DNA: TGTGCCAGCAGTGACTCGCACGGAACCACTGAAGCTTTCTTT. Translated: CASSDSHGTTEAFF.

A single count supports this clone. The CDR3 nucleotides are TGTGCCAGCAGTGACCTCCGTTCCGGGGCCGAAAGCACCATATATTTT. This codes for CASSDLRSGAESTIYF. The chain employs TRBV6-2 or TRBV6-3 and TRBJ1-3; tentative D call: TRBD1 (5 bases). The CDR3 has 16 amino acids. The germline V gene encodes CDR1 MNHEY and CDR2 SVGEGT. With 5 bases removed from V and 9 bases from J, the gap between germline ends came to 23 bases.

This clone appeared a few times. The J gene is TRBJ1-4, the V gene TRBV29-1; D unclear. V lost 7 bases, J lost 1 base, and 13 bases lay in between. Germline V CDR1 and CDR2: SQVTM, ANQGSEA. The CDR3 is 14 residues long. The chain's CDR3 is CSGLETETNEKLFF. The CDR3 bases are TGCAGCGGACTTGAAACAGAAACTAATGAAAAACTGTTTTTT.

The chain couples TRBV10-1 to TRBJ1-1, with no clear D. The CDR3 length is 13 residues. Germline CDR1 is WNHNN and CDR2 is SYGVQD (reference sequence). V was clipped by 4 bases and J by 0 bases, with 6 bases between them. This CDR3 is CASSGQLNTEAFF. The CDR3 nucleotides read TGCGCCAGCAGTGGTCAACTGAACACTGAAGCTTTCTTT.

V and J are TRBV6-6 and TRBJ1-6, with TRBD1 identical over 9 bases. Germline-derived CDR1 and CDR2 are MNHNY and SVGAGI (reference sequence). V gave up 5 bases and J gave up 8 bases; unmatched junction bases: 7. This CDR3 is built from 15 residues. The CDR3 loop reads CASSEDRGQHSPLHF. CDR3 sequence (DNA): TGTGCCAGCAGTGAGGACAGGGGCCAGCATTCACCCCTCCACTTT.

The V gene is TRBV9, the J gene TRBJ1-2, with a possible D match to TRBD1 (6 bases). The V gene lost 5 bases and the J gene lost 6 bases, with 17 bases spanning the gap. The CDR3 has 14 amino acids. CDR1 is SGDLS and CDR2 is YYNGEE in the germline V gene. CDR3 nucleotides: TGTGCCAGCAGGGGACACCCGATACAAGATGGCTACACCTTC. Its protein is CASRGHPIQDGYTF. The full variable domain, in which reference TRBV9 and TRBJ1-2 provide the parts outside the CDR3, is DSGVTQTPKHLITATGQRVTLRCSPRSGDLSVYWYQQSLDQGLQFLIQYYNGEERAKGNILERFSAQQFPDLHSELNLSSLELGDSALYFCASRGHPIQDGYTFGSGTRLTVV.